The rows below give T cell receptor beta chains drawn from one sample of a study of blood T cells in healthy people across ages. TCRdb processed the 5' RACE reads anew with MiXCR; each CDR3 protein has one entry. The sample includes roughly 1.4 million distinct CDR3 sequences, 45% to 70% seen only once; the top ten take under 8.5%. The sequenced sample was blood. These receptors all stem from a man between 18 and 35 years old in good health. The CDR3 runs from the conserved cysteine through the conserved F or W. Where a row states a size, it is once, few, many or the class of an expanded clone; other rows omit it.

v_call clone_size cdr3_aa
TRBV7-6 - CASSPGGESPLHF
TRBV4-1 few CASSQGVRGTDTQYF
TRBV10-3 - CAISGPGIRAGGELFF
TRBV9 once CASTGTSGTNEQFF
TRBV18 - CASSLHSGAQETQYF
TRBV20-1 - CSAIRGGLAGGRQETQYF
TRBV29-1 - CSVGRAGTVTQYF
TRBV9 - CATTGTRTGELFF
TRBV24-1 - CATRRCGLGGLLEETQFF
TRBV4-3 few CASSWAGGGLNNEQFF
TRBV4-3 - CASSQGKGNIQYF
TRBV9 - CASSVVRSGDSPYEQYF
TRBV11-2 - CASSLAGQENTDTQYF
TRBV4-1 - CASSPGYGGDPEAFF
TRBV3-1 - CASSQGGVDEQFF
TRBV7-2 - CASSWSQGSYNEQYF
TRBV5-1 - CASSPWSSGRNEQYF
TRBV15 - CATSSKSTAGHEQYF
TRBV5-1 - CASSTLERSPHYEQYF
TRBV12-3/TRBV12-4 - CASSDRGHTEAFF
TRBV20-1 - CSASIDGFYEQYF
TRBV6-2/TRBV6-3 few CASSRSGRRRETQYF
TRBV7-2 - CASSHEGNSPLHF
TRBV4-1 few CASSQEGTGSVETQYF
TRBV3-1 - CASSQVFGYEQYF
TRBV6-5 - CASSYANGARSTGELFF
TRBV9 - CASSVDPGRETQYF
TRBV4-2 - CASSQVLARNYEQYF
TRBV4-3 - CASSQDFRGGYGYTF
TRBV14 - CASSPERNRFTYEQYF
TRBV7-2 - CASSQGYYSSYEQYF
TRBV5-1 - CASSLDLKTYEQYF
TRBV4-1 - CASSQPGTGDTDTQYF
TRBV7-9 - CASSLIGTGNGYTF
TRBV12-3/TRBV12-4 - CASSLTGHEQFF